This TCR beta chain was identified during a study of blood T cell repertoires in COVID-19. Study-level background: There were acute and convalescent COVID-19 samples, and they came from the United States, Italy and Spain.

In the original analysis: Quantification of nucleated cells was approximated via reference gene primer amplification. Measured with immunoSEQ multiplex PCR; TCRdb has only the in-frame clones, and not every one. V and J calls and clone size are copied from that table; D and trimming were computed from the DNA. The sample lists about 200,000 clones; 85% were seen once. V lost 2 bases and J 0 bases, leaving 10 bases between the germline ends. From germline, CDR1 is SGHTA and CDR2 FQGNSA. The CDR3 has 15 amino acids. The gene calls are TRBV7-2 and TRBJ1-2, with D unresolved. Sequencing input: peripheral blood. This sequence was found in an elderly woman with acute or convalescent COVID-19. CDR3 in amino acids: CASSLSGFSNYGYTF. The CDR3 coding sequence is TGTGCCAGCAGCTTATCAGGCTTCTCTAACTATGGCTACACCTTC.